Sequencing of this T cell receptor (beta chain) was carried out in a study of CD4 T cells in relation to SARS-CoV-2 and coronaviruses. V lost 0 bases to trimming and J lost 8 bases; unmatched junction nucleotides: 8. The germline V gene has CDR1 SGHDN and CDR2 FVKESK. CDR3 size: 15 residues. Cryopreserved PBMCs were CD4-enriched, then split into naive and memory cells. The repertoire was sequenced with immunoSEQ multiplex PCR; TCRdb's copy has only in-frame clones and lacks some. The sample lists approximately 38,000 clones, approximately 90% occurring once. This TCR came from an adult with COVID-19. The rearrangement joins TRBV14 to TRBJ2-3, with TRBD2 matching over 7 bases. The sample was memory CD4+ T cells from PBMCs. The CDR3 loop reads CASSQDGSIAGTQYF. CDR3 sequence (DNA): TGTGCCAGCAGCCAAGATGGGTCCATAGCGGGTACGCAGTATTTT.